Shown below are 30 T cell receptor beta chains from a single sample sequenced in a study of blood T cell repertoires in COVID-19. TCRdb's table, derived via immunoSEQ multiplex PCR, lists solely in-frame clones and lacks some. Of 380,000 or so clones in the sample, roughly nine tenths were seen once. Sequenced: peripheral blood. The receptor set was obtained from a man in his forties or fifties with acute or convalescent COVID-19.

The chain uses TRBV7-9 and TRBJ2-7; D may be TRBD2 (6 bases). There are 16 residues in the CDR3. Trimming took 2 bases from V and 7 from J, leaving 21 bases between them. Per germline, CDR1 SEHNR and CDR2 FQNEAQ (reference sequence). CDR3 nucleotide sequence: TGTGCCAGCAGCTTATCGTGGCGTGGCGGGAAACTGGAGCAGTACTTC. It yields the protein CASSLSWRGGKLEQYF.

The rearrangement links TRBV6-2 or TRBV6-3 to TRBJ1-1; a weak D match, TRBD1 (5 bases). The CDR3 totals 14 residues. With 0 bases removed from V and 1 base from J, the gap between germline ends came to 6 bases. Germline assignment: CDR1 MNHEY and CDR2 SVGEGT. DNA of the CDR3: TGTGCCAGCAGTTACTCGGACAAGAACACTGAAGCTTTCTTT. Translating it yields CASSYSDKNTEAFF.

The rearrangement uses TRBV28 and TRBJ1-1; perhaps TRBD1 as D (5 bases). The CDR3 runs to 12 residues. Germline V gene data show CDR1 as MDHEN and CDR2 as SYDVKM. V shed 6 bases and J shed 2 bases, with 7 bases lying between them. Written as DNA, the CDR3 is TGTGCCAGCAGAAGGGGAAACACTGAAGCTTTCTTT. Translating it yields CASRRGNTEAFF. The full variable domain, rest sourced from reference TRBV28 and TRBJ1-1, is DVKVTQSSRYLVKRTGEKVFLECVQDMDHENMFWYRQDPGLGLRLIYFSYDVKMKEKGDIPEGYSVSREKKERFSLILESASTNQTSMYLCASRRGNTEAFFGQGTRLTVV.

CDR3 loop: CAIRGDGTSGVSSYEQYF. The DNA for the CDR3 is TGTGCCATCAGAGGGGATGGGACTAGCGGGGTTAGCTCCTACGAGCAGTACTTC. This sequence joins TRBV10-3 and TRBJ2-7, with 13 bases identical to TRBD2. Germline CDR1 reads ENHRY; CDR2 reads SYGVKD. CDR3 length: 18 residues. Trimming at V came to 6 bases and at J to 0 bases, leaving 11 bases not matched to a gene.

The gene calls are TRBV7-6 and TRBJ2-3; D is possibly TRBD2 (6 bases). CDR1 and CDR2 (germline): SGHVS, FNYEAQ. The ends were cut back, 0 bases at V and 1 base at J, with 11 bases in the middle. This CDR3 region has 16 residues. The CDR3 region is CASSLAAGPGTDTQYF. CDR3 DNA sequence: TGTGCCAGCAGCTTAGCCGCGGGGCCTGGCACAGATACGCAGTATTTT. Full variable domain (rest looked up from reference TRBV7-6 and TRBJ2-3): GAGVSQSPRYKVTKRGQDVALRCDPISGHVSLYWYRQALGQGPEFLTYFNYEAQQDKSGLPNDRFSAERPEGSISTLTIQRTEQRDSAMYRCASSLAAGPGTDTQYFGPGTRLTVL.

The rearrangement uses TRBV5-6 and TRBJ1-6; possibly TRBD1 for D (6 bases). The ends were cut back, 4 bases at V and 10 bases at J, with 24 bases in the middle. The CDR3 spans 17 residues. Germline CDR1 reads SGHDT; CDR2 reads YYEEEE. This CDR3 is CASSRSRDGQGNSPLHF. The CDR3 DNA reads TGTGCCAGCAGCCGCTCACGGGATGGGCAGGGGAACTCACCCCTCCACTTT.

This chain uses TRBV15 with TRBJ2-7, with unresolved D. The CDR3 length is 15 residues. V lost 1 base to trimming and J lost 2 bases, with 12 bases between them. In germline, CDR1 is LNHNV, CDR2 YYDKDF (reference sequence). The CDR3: CATSRVRGSTYEQYF. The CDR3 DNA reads TGTGCCACCAGCAGAGTACGCGGTTCAACCTACGAGCAGTACTTC.

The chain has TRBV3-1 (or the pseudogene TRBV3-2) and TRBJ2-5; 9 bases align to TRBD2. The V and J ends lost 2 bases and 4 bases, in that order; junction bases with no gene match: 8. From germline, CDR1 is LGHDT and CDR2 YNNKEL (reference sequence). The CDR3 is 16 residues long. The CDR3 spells CASSQKTSGLRETQYF. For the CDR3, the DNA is TGTGCCAGCAGCCAAAAGACTAGCGGCCTGAGAGAGACCCAGTACTTC.

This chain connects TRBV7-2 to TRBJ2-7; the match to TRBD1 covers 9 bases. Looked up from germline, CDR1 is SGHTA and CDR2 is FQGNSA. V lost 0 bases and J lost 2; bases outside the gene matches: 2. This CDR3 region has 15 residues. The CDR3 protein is CASSLAGTGPYEQYF. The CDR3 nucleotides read TGTGCCAGCAGCTTAGCCGGGACAGGGCCCTACGAGCAGTACTTC.

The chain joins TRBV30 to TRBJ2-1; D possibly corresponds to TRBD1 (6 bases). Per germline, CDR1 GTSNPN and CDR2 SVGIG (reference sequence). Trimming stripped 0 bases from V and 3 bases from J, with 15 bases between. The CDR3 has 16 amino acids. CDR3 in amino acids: CAWSVQRTANYNEQFF. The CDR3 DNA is TGTGCCTGGAGTGTACAGAGGACAGCCAACTACAATGAGCAGTTCTTC.

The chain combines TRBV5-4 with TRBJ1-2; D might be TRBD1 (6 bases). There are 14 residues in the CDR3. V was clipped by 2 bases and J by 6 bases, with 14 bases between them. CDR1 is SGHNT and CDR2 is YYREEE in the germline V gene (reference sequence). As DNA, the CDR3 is TGTGCCAGCAGCTTATCAGGGGAATTGCATGGCTACACCTTC. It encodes CASSLSGELHGYTF.

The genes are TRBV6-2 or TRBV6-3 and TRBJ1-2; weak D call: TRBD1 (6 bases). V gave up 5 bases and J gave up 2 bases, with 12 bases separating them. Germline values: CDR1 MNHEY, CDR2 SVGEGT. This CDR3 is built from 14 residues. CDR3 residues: CASSQPGQNYGYTF. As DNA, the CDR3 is TGTGCCAGCAGTCAACCGGGACAAAACTATGGCTACACCTTC.

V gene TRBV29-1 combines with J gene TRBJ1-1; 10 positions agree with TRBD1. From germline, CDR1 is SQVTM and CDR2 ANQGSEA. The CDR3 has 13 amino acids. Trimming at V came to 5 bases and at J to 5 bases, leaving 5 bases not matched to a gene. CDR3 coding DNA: TGCAGCGTTTTCCGGACAGGGGGAACTGAAGCTTTCTTT. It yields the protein CSVFRTGGTEAFF.

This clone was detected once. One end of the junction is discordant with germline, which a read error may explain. Here the CDR3 DNA reads TGTGCCAGCAGTTTGAGGTCGACAGGGTTGTTGGTACGGATCTTC. Its protein product is CASSLRSTGLLVRIF. V gene TRBV27 combines with J gene TRBJ2-1; 7 bases are shared with TRBD1. The CDR3 is made up of 15 amino acids. The germline CDR1 and CDR2 sequences are MNHEY and SMNVEV (reference sequence).

The CDR3 DNA is TGTGCCAGCAGCGAGGGCGGAACAGGGAGTATTAAAGGTGGCTACACCTTC. Its translation: CASSEGGTGSIKGGYTF. The chain links TRBV5-4 to TRBJ1-2; TRBD1 might be the D (6 bases). The germline V and J ends were trimmed by 4 bases and 7 bases, with 26 bases remaining between them. Per germline, CDR1 SGHNT and CDR2 YYREEE (reference sequence). This CDR3 comprises 17 residues. Drawing the rest from reference TRBV5-4 and TRBJ1-2, the complete variable domain is ETGVTQSPTHLIKTRGQQVTLRCSSQSGHNTVSWYQQALGQGPQFIFQYYREEENGRGNFPPRFSGLQFPNYSSELNVNALELDDSALYLCASSEGGTGSIKGGYTFGSGTRLTVV.

CDR3 nucleotide sequence: TGTGCCAGCAGCCCGGGTCGGGATCAGCCCCAGCATTTT. It codes for CASSPGRDQPQHF. The rearrangement joins TRBV3-1 (or the pseudogene TRBV3-2) to TRBJ1-5; D not resolved. The CDR3 is 13 amino acids. Trimming removed 4 bases from V and 5 bases from J, with 9 bases in between. The V gene's germline CDR1 is LGHDT and CDR2 YNNKEL (reference sequence).

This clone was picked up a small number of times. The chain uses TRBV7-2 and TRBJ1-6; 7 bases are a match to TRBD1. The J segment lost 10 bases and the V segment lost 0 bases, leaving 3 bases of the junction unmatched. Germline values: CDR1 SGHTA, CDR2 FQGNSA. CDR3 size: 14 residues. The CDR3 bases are TGTGCCAGCAGCTTAGCAGGGACAGTCTCACCCCTCCACTTT. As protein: CASSLAGTVSPLHF.

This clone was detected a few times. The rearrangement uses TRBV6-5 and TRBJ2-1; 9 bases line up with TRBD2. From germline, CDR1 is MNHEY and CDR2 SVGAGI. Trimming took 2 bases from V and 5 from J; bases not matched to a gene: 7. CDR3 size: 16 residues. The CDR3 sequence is CASSYGLASGNNEQFF. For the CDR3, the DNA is TGTGCCAGCAGTTACGGTCTGGCTAGCGGGAACAATGAGCAGTTCTTC.

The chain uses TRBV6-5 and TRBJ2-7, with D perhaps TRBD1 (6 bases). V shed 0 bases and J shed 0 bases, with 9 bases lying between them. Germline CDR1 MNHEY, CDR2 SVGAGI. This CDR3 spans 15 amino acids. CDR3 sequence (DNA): TGTGCCAGCAGTTACTCCAGGACAGCCTCCTACGAGCAGTACTTC. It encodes CASSYSRTASYEQYF.

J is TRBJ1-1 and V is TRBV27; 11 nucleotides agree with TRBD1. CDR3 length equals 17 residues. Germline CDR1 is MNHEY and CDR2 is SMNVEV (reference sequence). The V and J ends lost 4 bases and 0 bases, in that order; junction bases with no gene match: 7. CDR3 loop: CASSSTGTGGMNTEAFF. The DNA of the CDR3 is TGTGCCAGCAGTTCCACCGGGACAGGGGGGATGAACACTGAAGCTTTCTTT.

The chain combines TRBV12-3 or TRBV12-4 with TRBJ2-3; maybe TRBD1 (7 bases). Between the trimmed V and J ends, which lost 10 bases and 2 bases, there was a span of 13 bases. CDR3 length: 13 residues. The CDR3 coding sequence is TGTGCCACGACCAGGGGGGCCACAGATACGCAGTATTTT. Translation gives CATTRGATDTQYF.

CDR3 sequence reads: CASSSRGTENTEAFF. The DNA of the CDR3 is TGTGCCAGCAGTTCACGTGGGACAGAGAACACTGAAGCTTTCTTT. The rearrangement uses TRBV6-2 or TRBV6-3 and TRBJ1-1, with 7 nucleotides matching TRBD1. The CDR3 is 15 amino acids. V gave up 4 bases and J gave up 1 base; unmatched junction bases: 6. Germline V gene data show CDR1 as MNHEY and CDR2 as SVGEGT.

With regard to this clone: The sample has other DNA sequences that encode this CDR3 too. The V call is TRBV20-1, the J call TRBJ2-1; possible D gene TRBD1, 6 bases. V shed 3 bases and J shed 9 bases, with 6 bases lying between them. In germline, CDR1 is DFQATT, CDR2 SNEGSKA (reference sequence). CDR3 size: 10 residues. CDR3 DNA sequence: TGCAGTGCTAGCAGGGGTGAGCAGTTCTTC. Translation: CSASRGEQFF.

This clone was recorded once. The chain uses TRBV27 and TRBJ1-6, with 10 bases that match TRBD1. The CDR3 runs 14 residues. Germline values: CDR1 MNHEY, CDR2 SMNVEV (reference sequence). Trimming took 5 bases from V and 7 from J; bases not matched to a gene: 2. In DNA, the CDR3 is TGTGCCAGCAGTGGGACAGGGGACAATTCACCCCTCCACTTT. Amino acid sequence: CASSGTGDNSPLHF.

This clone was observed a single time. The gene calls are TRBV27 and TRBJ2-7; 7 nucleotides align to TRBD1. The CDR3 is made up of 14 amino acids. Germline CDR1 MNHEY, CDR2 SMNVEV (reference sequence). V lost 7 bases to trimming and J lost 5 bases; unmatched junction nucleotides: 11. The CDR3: CASMSGRGRNEQYF. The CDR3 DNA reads TGTGCCAGCATGTCAGGTAGGGGGCGGAACGAGCAGTACTTC.

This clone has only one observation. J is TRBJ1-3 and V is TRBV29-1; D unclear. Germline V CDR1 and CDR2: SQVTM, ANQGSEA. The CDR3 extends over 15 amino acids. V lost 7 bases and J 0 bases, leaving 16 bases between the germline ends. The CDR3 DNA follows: TGCAGCGCCCTGGCGGTGGCAAACTCTGGAAACACCATATATTTT. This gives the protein CSALAVANSGNTIYF.

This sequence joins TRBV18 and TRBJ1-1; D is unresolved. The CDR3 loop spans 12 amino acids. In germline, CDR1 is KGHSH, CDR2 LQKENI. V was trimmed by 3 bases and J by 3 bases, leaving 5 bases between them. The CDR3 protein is CASSPSDTEAFF. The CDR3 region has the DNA TGTGCCAGCTCACCCTCGGACACTGAAGCTTTCTTT.

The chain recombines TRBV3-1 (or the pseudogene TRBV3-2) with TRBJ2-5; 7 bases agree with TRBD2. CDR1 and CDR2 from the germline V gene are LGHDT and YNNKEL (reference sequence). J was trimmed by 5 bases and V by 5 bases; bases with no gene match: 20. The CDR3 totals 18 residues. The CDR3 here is CASSRKAGPLISGETQYF. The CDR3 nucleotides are TGTGCCAGCAGCAGAAAAGCGGGACCCCTCATTTCGGGGGAGACCCAGTACTTC.

Here the CDR3 DNA reads TGTGCCAGCAGCGTAGGTGTGGGGGCGAACTATGGCTACACCTTC. It specifies CASSVGVGANYGYTF. V and J are TRBV9 and TRBJ1-2, with a tentative D call TRBD1 (6 bases). CDR3 length: 15 amino acids. The ends were cut back, 0 bases at V and 2 bases at J, with 11 bases in the middle. CDR1 is SGDLS, CDR2 YYNGEE, per germline.

The CDR3 loop reads CASSAEGQGPNEKLFF. The DNA of the CDR3 is TGTGCCAGCAGCGCCGAGGGACAGGGCCCTAATGAAAAACTGTTTTTT. This chain joins TRBV9 and TRBJ1-4; TRBD1 agrees at 9 bases. CDR1 and CDR2 from the germline V gene are SGDLS and YYNGEE. J gave up 3 bases and V 3 bases, and 6 bases lay outside the gene matches. This CDR3 is built from 16 residues.